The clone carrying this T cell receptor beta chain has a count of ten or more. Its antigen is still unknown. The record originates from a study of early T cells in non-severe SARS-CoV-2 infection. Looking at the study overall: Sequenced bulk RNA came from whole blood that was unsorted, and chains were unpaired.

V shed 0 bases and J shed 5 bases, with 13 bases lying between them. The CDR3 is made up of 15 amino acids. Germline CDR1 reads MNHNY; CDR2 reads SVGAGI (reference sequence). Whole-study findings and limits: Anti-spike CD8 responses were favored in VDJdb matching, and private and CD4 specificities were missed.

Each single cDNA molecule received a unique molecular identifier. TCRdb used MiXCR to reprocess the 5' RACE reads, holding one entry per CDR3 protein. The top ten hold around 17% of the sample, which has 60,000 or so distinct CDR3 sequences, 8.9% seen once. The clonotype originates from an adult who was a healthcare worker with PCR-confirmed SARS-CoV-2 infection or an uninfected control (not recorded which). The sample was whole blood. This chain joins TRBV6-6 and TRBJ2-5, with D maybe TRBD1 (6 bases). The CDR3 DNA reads TGTGCCAGCAGTTACTCTTTACAGGGTGGGGAGACCCAGTACTTC. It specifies CASSYSLQGGETQYF.